This is a list of T cell receptor beta chains from one sample in a study of patients and donors after allogeneic stem cell transplantation. TCRdb analysed the RT-PCR reads with MiXCR anew, one entry per CDR3 protein. The sample lists 30,000 to 40,000 distinct CDR3 sequences, 35% to 40% seen once, with about 80% in the top ten. Sequenced input: blood, either unsorted or a sorted T cell fraction (not recorded which). Receptors were obtained from a human donor who was either an allogeneic HSCT recipient or a stem cell or donor lymphocyte infusion donor (not recorded which). It is not recorded whose cells these are; they may come from a transplant donor. Both conserved end residues are part of each CDR3. D genes are given only for firm matches. Not every row has a clone size; where given, it reads once, few, many or a size class.

V	size	D	J	DNA	CDR3
TRBV18	-	-	TRBJ2-3	TGTGCCAGCTCACCAGGGGGCACAGATACGCAGTATTTT	CASSPGGTDTQYF
TRBV20-1	-	TRBD1	TRBJ1-2	TGCAGTGCTGGTGCGGGACAGGACATCTATGGCTACACCTTC	CSAGAGQDIYGYTF
TRBV7-9	-	-	TRBJ2-6	TGTGCCAGCAGCTACGGGATGGGTATGACTGGGGCCAACGTCCTGACTTTC	CASSYGMGMTGANVLTF
TRBV20-1	-	TRBD1	TRBJ1-2	TGCAGTGCTAGAGGGGACCGGGACAGGAGTTCTTCAGGCTACACTTTC	CSARGDRDRSSSGYTF
TRBV20-1	-	-	TRBJ2-3	TGCAGTGCTAGGTCGCTAGCAGCGGATACGCAGTATTTT	CSARSLAADTQYF
TRBV12-3/TRBV12-4	-	TRBD1	TRBJ1-2	TGTGCCAGCAGGGGGGACCGGACAGGGGTAAGGTACACCTTC	CASRGDRTGVRYTF
TRBV7-9	few	-	TRBJ2-5	TGTGCCAGCAGCTCCGGTCTCGAGACCCAGTACTTC	CASSSGLETQYF
TRBV12-3/TRBV12-4	few	-	TRBJ1-6	TGTGCCAGCAGTTCCAGGGCTTCACCCCTCCACTTT	CASSSRASPLHF
TRBV4-3	-	TRBD2	TRBJ2-4	TGCGCCAGCAGCCAAGCCCTAGCGGGAGGATTCCAAGCCAAAAACATTCAGTACTTC	CASSQALAGGFQAKNIQYF
TRBV20-1	few	-	TRBJ2-7	TGCAGTGCTAGACGAATAATGGGGGCAGGGCCCCGCTACGAGCAGTACTTC	CSARRIMGAGPRYEQYF
TRBV25-1	many	-	TRBJ1-6	TGTGCCAGCCAAAACGATGGATGGAGCTCCTATAATTCACCCCTCCACTTT	CASQNDGWSSYNSPLHF
TRBV24-1	large	TRBD1	TRBJ2-2	TGTGCCACCAGTGATATCCCAAGACAGGGGCTTGACACCGGGGAGCTGTTTTTT	CATSDIPRQGLDTGELFF
TRBV4-3	-	-	TRBJ2-5	TGCGCCAGCAGCCAAGGGAGGGGGGGAGAGACCCAGTACTTC	CASSQGRGGETQYF